This record covers a single TCR beta chain. The data were obtained in a study of cytomegalovirus exposure and HLA in healthy donors. V dropped 1 base and J dropped 6 bases, with 15 bases sitting between them. Per germline, CDR1 LGHNA and CDR2 YSLEER. This CDR3 comprises 16 residues. The PCR was carried out with 60 Vbeta primers and 13 Jbeta primers. The protocol was immunoSEQ multiplex PCR, while the TCRdb copy is restricted to in-frame clones and leaves out a portion. This table has 120,000 or so clones, 60% to 85% appearing once. The chain has TRBV4-3 and TRBJ2-2; D is possibly TRBD2 (5 bases). The sample was PBMCs. The TCR comes from a man younger than 40 in good health and CMV-seronegative. The CDR3 reads CASSQASSTRAGELFF. As DNA, the CDR3 is TGCGCCAGCAGCCAAGCCTCCTCCACTAGAGCCGGGGAGCTGTTTTTT.